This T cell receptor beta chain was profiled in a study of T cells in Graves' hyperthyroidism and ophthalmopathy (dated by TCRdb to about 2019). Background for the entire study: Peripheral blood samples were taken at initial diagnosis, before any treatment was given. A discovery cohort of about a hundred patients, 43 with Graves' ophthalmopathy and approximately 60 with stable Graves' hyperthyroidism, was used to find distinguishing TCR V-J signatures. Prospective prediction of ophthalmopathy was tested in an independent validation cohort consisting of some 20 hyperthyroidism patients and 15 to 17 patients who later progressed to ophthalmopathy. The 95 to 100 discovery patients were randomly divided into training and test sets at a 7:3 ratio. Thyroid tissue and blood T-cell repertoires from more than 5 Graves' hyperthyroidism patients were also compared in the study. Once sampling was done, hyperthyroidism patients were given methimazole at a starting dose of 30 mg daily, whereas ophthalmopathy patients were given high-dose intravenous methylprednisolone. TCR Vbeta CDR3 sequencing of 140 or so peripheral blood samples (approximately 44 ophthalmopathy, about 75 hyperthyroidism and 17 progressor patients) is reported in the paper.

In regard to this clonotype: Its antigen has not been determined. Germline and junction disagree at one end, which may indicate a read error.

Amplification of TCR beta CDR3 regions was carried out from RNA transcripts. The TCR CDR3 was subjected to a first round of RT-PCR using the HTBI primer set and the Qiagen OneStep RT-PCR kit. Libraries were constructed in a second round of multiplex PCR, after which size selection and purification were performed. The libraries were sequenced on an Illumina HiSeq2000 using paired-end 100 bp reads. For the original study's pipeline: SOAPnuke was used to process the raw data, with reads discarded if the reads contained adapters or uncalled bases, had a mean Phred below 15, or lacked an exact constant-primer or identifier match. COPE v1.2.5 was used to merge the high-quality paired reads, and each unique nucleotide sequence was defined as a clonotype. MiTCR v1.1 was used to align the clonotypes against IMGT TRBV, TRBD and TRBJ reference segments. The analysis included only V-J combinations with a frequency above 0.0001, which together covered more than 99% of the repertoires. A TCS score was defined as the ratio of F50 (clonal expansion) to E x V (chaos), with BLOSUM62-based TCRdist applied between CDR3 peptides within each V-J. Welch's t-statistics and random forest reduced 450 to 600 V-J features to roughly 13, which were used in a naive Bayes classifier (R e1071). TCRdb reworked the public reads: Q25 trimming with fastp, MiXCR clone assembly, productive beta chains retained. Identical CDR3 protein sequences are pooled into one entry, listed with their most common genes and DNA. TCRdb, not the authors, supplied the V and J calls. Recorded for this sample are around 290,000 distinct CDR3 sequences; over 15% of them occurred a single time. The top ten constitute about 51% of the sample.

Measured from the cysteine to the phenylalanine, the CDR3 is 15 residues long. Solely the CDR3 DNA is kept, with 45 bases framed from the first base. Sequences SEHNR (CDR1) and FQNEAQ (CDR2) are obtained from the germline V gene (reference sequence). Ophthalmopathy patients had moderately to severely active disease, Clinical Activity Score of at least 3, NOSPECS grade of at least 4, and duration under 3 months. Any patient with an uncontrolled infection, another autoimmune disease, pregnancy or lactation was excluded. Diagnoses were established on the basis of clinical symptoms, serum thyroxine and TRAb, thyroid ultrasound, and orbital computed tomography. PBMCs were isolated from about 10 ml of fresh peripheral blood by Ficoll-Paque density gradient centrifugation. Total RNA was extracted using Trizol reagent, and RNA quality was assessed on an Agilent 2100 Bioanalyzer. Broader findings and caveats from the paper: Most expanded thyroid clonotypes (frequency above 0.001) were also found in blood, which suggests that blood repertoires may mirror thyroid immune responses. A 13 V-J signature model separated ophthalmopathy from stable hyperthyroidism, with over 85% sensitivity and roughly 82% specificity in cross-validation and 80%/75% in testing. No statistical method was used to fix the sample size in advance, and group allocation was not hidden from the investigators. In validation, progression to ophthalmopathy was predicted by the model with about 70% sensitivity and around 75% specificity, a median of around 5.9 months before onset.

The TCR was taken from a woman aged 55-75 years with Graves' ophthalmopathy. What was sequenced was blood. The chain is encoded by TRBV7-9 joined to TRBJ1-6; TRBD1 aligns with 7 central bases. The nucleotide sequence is TGTACCAGCAGCTTAGTGACAGGGTGGAATTCACCCCTCCACTTT. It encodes CTSSLVTGWNSPLHF.